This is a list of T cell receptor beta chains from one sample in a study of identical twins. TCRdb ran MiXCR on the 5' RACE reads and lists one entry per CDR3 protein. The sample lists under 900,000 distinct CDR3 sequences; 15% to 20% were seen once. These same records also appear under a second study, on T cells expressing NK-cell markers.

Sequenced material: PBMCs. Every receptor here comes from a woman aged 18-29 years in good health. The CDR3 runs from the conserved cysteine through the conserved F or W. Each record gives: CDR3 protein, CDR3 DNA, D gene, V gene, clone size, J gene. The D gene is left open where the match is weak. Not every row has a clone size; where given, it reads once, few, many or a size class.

cdr3_aa: CASSWGLAFEQYF
cdr3_nt: TGTGCCAGCAGTTGGGGACTAGCGTTTGAGCAGTACTTC
d_call: TRBD2
v_call: TRBV12-3/TRBV12-4
clone_size: few
j_call: TRBJ2-7

cdr3_aa: CSVGQPDEQYF
cdr3_nt: TGCAGCGTCGGACAGCCGGACGAGCAGTACTTC
d_call: .
v_call: TRBV29-1
clone_size: few
j_call: TRBJ2-7

cdr3_aa: CSVGTSGSGTRYNEQFF
cdr3_nt: TGCAGTGTTGGGACTAGCGGGAGTGGCACCCGCTACAATGAGCAGTTCTTC
d_call: TRBD2
v_call: TRBV20-1
clone_size: few
j_call: TRBJ2-1

cdr3_aa: CASSFGGTLYEQYF
cdr3_nt: TGTGCCAGCAGTTTTGGTGGGACGCTCTACGAGCAGTACTTC
d_call: .
v_call: TRBV12-3/TRBV12-4
clone_size: few
j_call: TRBJ2-7

cdr3_aa: CASSPGNGGEQYF
cdr3_nt: TGCGCCAGCAGCCCAGGGAACGGGGGCGAGCAGTACTTC
d_call: .
v_call: TRBV5-1
clone_size: .
j_call: TRBJ2-7

cdr3_aa: CSAIRGTREEKLFF
cdr3_nt: TGCAGTGCTATCAGGGGCACACGGGAAGAAAAACTGTTTTTT
d_call: .
v_call: TRBV20-1
clone_size: many
j_call: TRBJ1-4

cdr3_aa: CASSLATSAGEQFF
cdr3_nt: TGTGCCAGCAGCTTAGCGACCAGCGCGGGTGAGCAGTTCTTC
d_call: .
v_call: TRBV7-2
clone_size: .
j_call: TRBJ2-1

cdr3_aa: CASTRDWTGKGEQYF
cdr3_nt: TGTGCCAGCACGCGGGACTGGACAGGAAAGGGGGAGCAGTACTTC
d_call: .
v_call: TRBV2
clone_size: .
j_call: TRBJ2-7

cdr3_aa: CGSTSANQETQYF
cdr3_nt: TGTGGCAGCACCTCCGCAAACCAGGAGACCCAGTACTTC
d_call: .
v_call: TRBV6-1
clone_size: .
j_call: TRBJ2-5

cdr3_aa: CASSPRTGGPKNIQYF
cdr3_nt: TGTGCCAGCTCACCACGGACAGGCGGGCCCAAAAACATTCAGTACTTC
d_call: TRBD1
v_call: TRBV18
clone_size: .
j_call: TRBJ2-4

cdr3_aa: CASSSYSTDTQYF
cdr3_nt: TGTGCCAGCAGTTCGTACAGCACAGATACGCAGTATTTT
d_call: .
v_call: TRBV12-3/TRBV12-4
clone_size: many
j_call: TRBJ2-3

cdr3_aa: CASSKNRGNEQFF
cdr3_nt: TGCGCCAGCAGCAAAAACAGGGGTAATGAGCAGTTCTTC
d_call: TRBD1
v_call: TRBV5-1
clone_size: few
j_call: TRBJ2-1